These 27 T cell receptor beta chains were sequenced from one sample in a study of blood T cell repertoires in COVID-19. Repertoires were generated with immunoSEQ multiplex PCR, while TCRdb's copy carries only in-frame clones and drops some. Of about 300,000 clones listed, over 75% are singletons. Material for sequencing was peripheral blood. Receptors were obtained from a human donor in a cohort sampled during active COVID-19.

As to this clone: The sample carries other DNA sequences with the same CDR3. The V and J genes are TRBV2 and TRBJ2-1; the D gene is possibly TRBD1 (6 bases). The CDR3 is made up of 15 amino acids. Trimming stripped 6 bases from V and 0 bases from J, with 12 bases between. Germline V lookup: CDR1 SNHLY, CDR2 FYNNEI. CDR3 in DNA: TGTGCCAGCAGCGAAAGGGGGAGCTCCTACAATGAGCAGTTCTTC. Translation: CASSERGSSYNEQFF. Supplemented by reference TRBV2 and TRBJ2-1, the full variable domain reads EPEVTQTPSHQVTQMGQEVILRCVPISNHLYFYWYRQILGQKVEFLVSFYNNEISEKSEIFDDQFSVERPDGSNFTLKIRSTKLEDSAMYFCASSERGSSYNEQFFGPGTRLTVL.

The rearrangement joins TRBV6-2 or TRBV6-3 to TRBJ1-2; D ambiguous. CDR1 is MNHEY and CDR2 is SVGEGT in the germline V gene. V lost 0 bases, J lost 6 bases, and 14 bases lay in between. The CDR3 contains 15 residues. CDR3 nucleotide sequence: TGTGCCAGCAGTTACTCGATGGGCCAGGTCAATGGCTACACCTTC. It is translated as CASSYSMGQVNGYTF.

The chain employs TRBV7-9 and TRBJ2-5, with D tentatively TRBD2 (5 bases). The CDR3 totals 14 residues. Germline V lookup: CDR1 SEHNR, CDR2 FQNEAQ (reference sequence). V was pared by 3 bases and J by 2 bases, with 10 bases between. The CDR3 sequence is CASSLRRDQETQYF. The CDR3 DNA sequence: TGTGCCAGCAGCTTGCGCCGGGATCAAGAGACCCAGTACTTC.

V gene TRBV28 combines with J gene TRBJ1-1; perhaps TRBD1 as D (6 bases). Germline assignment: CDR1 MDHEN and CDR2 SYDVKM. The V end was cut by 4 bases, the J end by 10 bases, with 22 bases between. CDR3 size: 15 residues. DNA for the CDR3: TGTGCCAGCAGTTCCCCAGGGGCGAAATTTCGGTCAGCTTTCTTT. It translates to CASSSPGAKFRSAFF.

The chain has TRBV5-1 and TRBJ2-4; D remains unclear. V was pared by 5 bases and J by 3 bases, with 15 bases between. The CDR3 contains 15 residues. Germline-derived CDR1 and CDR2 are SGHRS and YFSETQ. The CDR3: CASSSSAADKNIQYF. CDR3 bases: TGCGCCAGCAGTTCCTCGGCGGCGGACAAAAACATTCAGTACTTC.

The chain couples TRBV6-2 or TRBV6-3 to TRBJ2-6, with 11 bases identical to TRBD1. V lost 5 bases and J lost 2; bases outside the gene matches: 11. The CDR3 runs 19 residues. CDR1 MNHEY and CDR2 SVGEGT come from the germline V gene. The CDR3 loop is CASSDLPGQGGAGANVLTF. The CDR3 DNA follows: TGTGCCAGCAGTGATCTTCCGGGACAGGGGGGCGCTGGGGCCAACGTCCTGACTTTC.

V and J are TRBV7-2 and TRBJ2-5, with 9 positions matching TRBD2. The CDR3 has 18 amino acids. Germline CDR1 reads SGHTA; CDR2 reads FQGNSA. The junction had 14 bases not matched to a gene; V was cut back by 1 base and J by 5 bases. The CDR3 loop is CASSLGNSGSGMIETQYF. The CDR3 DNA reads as TGTGCCAGCAGCTTAGGGAATAGCGGGAGTGGGATGATTGAGACCCAGTACTTC.

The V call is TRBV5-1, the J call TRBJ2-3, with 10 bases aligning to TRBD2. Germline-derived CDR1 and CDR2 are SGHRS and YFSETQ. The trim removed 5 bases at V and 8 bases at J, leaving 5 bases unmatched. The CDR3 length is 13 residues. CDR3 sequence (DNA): TGCGCCAGCAGGAGAGCGGGAGGGTCTACGCAGTATTTT. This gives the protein CASRRAGGSTQYF.

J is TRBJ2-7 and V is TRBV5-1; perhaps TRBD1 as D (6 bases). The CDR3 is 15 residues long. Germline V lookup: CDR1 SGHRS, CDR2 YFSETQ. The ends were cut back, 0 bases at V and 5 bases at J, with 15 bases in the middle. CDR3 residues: CASSLAGRGSDEQYF. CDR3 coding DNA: TGCGCCAGCAGCTTGGCGGGCAGGGGAAGCGACGAGCAGTACTTC.

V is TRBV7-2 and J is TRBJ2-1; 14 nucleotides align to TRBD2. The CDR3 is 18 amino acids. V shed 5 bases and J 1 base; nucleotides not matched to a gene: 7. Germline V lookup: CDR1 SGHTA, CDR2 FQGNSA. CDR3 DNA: TGTGCCAGCAGCCGGGGACTAGCGGGAGTTACTTCCTACAATGAGCAGTTCTTC. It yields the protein CASSRGLAGVTSYNEQFF. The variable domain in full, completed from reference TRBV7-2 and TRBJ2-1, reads GAGVSQSPSNKVTEKGKDVELRCDPISGHTALYWYRQSLGQGLEFLIYFQGNSAPDKSGLPSDRFSAERTGGSVSTLTIQRTQQEDSAVYLCASSRGLAGVTSYNEQFFGPGTRLTVL.

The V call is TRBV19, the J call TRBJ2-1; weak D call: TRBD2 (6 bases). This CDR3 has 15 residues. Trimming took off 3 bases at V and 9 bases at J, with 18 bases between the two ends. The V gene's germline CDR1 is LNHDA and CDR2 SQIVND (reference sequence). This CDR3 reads CASSILGEEGGEQFF. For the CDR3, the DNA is TGTGCCAGTAGTATTTTGGGGGAGGAGGGCGGTGAGCAGTTCTTC.

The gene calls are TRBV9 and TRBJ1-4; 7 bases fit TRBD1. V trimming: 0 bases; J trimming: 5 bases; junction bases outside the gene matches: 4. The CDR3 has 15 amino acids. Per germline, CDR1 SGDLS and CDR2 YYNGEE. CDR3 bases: TGTGCCAGCAGCGTAGGGAACAGGGGAAATGAAAAACTGTTTTTT. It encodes CASSVGNRGNEKLFF.

CDR3 amino acids: CASSWSDRGPYEQYF. The CDR3 DNA reads TGTGCCAGCAGCTGGTCGGACAGGGGGCCCTACGAGCAGTACTTC. The chain has TRBV11-2 and TRBJ2-7; TRBD1 aligns across 11 bases. The CDR3 runs to 15 residues. Germline lookup yields CDR1 SGHAT and CDR2 FQNNGV. V lost 4 bases to trimming and J lost 2 bases; unmatched junction nucleotides: 4. Based on the CDR3 plus reference TRBV11-2 and TRBJ2-7, the full variable domain is EAGVAQSPRYKIIEKRQSVAFWCNPISGHATLYWYQQILGQGPKLLIQFQNNGVVDDSQLPKDRFSAERLKGVDSTLKIQPAKLEDSAVYLCASSWSDRGPYEQYFGPGTRLTVT.

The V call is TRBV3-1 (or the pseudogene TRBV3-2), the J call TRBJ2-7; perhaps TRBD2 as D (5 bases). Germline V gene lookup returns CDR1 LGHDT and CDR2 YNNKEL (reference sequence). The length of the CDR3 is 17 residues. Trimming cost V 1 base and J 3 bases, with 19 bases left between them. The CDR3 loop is CASSQGQRPGYDYEQYF. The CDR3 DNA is TGTGCCAGCAGCCAAGGCCAAAGACCGGGGTACGACTACGAGCAGTACTTC.

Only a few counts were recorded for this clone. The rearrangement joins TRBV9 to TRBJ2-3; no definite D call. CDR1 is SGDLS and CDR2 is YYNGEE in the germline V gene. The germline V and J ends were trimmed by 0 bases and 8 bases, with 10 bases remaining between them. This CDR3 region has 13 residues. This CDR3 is CASSVGLETTQYF. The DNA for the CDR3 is TGTGCCAGCAGCGTAGGCCTAGAGACTACGCAGTATTTT.

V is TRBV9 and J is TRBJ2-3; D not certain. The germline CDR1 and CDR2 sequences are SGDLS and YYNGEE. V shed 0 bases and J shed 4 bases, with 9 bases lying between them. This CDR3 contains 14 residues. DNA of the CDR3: TGTGCCAGCAGCGTAGTTCCAGGTTCAGATACGCAGTATTTT. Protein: CASSVVPGSDTQYF.

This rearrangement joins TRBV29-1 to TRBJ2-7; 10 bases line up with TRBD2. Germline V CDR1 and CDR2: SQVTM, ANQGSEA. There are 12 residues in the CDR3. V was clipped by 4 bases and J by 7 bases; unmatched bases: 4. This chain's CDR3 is CSVASGSGEQYF. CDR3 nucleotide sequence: TGCAGCGTTGCTAGCGGGAGTGGAGAGCAGTACTTC.

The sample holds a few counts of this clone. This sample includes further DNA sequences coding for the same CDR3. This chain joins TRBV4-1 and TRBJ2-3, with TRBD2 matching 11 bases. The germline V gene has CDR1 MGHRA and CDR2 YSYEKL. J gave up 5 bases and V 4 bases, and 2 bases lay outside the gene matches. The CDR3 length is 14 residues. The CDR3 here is CASSPGLAGDTQYF. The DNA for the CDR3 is TGCGCCAGCAGCCCTGGACTAGCGGGAGATACGCAGTATTTT.

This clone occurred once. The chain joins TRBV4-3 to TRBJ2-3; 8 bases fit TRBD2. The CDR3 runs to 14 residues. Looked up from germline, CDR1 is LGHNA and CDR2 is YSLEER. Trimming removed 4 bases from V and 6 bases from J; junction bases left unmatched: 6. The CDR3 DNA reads TGCGCCAGCAGCCGAGCGGGAGTGTGGGATACGCAGTATTTT. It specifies CASSRAGVWDTQYF.

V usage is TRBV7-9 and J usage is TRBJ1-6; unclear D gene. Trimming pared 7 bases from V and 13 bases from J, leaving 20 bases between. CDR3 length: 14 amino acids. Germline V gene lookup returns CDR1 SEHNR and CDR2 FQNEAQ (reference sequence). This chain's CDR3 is CASTEQAGDFPLHF. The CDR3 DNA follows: TGTGCCAGCACCGAACAAGCGGGAGACTTCCCCCTCCACTTT.

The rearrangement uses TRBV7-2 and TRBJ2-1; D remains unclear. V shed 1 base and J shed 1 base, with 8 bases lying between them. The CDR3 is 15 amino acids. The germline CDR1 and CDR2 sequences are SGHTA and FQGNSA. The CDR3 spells CASSLGAGSYNEQFF. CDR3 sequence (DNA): TGTGCCAGCAGCTTAGGGGCAGGTTCCTACAATGAGCAGTTCTTC.

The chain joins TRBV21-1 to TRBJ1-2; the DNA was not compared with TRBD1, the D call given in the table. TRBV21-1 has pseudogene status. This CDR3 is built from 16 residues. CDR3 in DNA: TGTGCCAGCAGCAAAGGGGACAGGGGGCGAATTTATGGCTACACCTTC. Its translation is CASSKGDRGRIYGYTF.

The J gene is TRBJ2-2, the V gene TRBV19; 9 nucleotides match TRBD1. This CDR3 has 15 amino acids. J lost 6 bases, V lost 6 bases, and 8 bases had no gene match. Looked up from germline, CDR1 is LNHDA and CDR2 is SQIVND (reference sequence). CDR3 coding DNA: TGTGCCAGTAGGACCGGGACAGGGATCCCCGGGGAGCTGTTTTTT. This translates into CASRTGTGIPGELFF. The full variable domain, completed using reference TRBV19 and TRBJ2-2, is DGGITQSPKYLFRKEGQNVTLSCEQNLNHDAMYWYRQDPGQGLRLIYYSQIVNDFQKGDIAEGYSVSREKKESFPLTVTSAQKNPTAFYLCASRTGTGIPGELFFGEGSRLTVL.

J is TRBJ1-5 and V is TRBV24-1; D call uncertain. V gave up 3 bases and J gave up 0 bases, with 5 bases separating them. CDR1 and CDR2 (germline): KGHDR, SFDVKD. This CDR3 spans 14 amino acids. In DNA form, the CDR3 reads TGTGCCACCAGTGATGTCGTTAGCAATCAGCCCCAGCATTTT. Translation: CATSDVVSNQPQHF.

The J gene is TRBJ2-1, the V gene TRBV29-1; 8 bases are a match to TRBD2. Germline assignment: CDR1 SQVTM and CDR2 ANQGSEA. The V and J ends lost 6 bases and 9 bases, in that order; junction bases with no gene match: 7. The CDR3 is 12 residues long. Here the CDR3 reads CSVRRTSSEQFF. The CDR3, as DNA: TGCAGCGTCCGACGGACTAGCTCTGAGCAGTTCTTC.

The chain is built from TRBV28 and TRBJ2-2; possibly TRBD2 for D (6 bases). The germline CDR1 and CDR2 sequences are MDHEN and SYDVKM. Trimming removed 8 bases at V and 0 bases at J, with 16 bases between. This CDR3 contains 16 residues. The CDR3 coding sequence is TGTGCCAGCCCACCCTCGGGGGAAACGAACACCGGGGAGCTGTTTTTT. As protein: CASPPSGETNTGELFF.

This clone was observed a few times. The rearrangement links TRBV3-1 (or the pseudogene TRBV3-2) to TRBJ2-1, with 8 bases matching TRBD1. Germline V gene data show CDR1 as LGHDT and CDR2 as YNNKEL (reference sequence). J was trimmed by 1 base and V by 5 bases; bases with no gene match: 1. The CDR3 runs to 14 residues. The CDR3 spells CASSDRGSYNEQFF. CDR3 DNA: TGTGCCAGCAGCGACAGGGGTTCCTACAATGAGCAGTTCTTC.